This T cell receptor beta chain is drawn from a study of blood T cell repertoires in COVID-19. About the research overall: Samples came from the United States, Italy and Spain, spanning acute and convalescent COVID-19. T cells, B-cell-depleted T cells, or PBMCs supplied cDNA or gDNA.

Generated by immunoSEQ multiplex PCR, the TCRdb table keeps only in-frame clones and is missing some. The data hold some 250,000 clones, with approximately 84% observed a single time. Ages ranged from roughly 18 to 100 years, with residence in around 24 US areas. Cohort 3 donors were reported recovered after two negative PCRs, clearance, or symptom resolution. This CDR3 comprises 14 residues. Germline CDR1 and CDR2: SEHNR and FQNEAQ (reference sequence). V was cut by 5 bases and J by 2 bases, with 12 bases left in between. In its sample, this clone was seen a few times. This TCR derives from a man younger than 35 who had recovered from COVID-19. The sequenced material came from PBMCs or T cells enriched from blood (not recorded which). The V gene is TRBV7-9, the J gene TRBJ1-1; no firm D call. The DNA for the CDR3 is TGTGCCAGCAGCCCTCGGGAGGGAAACACTGAAGCTTTCTTT. Its translation: CASSPREGNTEAFF.